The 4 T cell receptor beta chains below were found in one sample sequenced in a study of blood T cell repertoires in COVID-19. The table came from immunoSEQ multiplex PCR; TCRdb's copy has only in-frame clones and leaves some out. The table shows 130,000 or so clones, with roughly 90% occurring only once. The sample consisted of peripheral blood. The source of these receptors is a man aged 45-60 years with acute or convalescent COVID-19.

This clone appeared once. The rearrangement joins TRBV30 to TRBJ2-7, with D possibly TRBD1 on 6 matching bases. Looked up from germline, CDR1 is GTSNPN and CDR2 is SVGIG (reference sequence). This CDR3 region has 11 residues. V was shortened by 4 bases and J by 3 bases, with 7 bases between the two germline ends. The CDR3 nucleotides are TGTGCCTGGAAGGACAGCTACGAGCAGTACTTC. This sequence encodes CAWKDSYEQYF.

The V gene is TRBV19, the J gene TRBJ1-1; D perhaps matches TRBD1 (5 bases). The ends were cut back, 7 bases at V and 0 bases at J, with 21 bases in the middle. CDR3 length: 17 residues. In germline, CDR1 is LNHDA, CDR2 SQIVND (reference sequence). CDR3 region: CASTKLGGRVMNTEAFF. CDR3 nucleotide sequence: TGTGCCAGTACCAAATTGGGGGGTCGGGTGATGAACACTGAAGCTTTCTTT.

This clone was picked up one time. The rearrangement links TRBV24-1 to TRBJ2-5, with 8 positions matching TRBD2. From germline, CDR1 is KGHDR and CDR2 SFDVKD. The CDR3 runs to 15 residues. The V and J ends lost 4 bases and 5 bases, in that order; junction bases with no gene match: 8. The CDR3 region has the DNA TGTGCCACCAGTGACTCGGGGGGGCCGGGGGAGACCCAGTACTTC. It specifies CATSDSGGPGETQYF.

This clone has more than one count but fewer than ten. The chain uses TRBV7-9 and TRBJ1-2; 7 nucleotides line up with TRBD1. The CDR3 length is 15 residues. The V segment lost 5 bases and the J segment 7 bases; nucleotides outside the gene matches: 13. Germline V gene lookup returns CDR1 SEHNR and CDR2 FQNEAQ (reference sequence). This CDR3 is CASSRSPGTAVGYTF. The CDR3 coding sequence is TGTGCCAGCAGCCGTAGCCCGGGGACAGCAGTTGGCTACACCTTC.